These T cell receptor beta chains were read from a single sample in a study of cytomegalovirus exposure and HLA in healthy donors. Profiled with immunoSEQ multiplex PCR; TCRdb holds only in-frame clones, not every one. Among 200,000 to 300,000 clones, 70% to 90% were seen once, and the ten largest hold 2% to 2.5%. Sequenced sample: PBMCs. These receptors all stem from a woman in her thirties or forties in good health and CMV-seropositive. Each CDR3 is given with its conserved first and last residue. The order of the fields is CDR3 DNA, CDR3 protein, J gene, clone size, V gene, D gene. The D gene is left open where the match is weak. Part of the rows lack a size; the others show once, few, many or a class for expanded clones.

DNA: TGTGCCTGGAGTTCCGACAGGGGTGGGCGGTGGAACACTGAAGCTTTCTTT
CDR3: CAWSSDRGGRWNTEAFF
J: TRBJ1-1
size: .
V: TRBV30
D: TRBD1

DNA: TGCGCCAGCAGCCGACAGGACAGGTTCAGCACCTTC
CDR3: CASSRQDRFSTF
J: TRBJ1-2
size: .
V: TRBV4-1
D: TRBD1

DNA: TGTGCCAGTAGTACCGCAAATACAGGGCCCAATGAGCAGTTCTTC
CDR3: CASSTANTGPNEQFF
J: TRBJ2-1
size: .
V: TRBV19
D: .

DNA: TGTGCCAGCAGGACCGGGACAGGGGCCGTTAACTATGGCTACACCTTC
CDR3: CASRTGTGAVNYGYTF
J: TRBJ1-2
size: .
V: TRBV28
D: TRBD1

DNA: TGTGCCAGCAGCAAACAGGGTTATCAGCCCCAGCATTTT
CDR3: CASSKQGYQPQHF
J: TRBJ1-5
size: .
V: TRBV28
D: .

DNA: TGTGCCAGCAGTACAGGGGGCTCGAACACTGAAGCTTTCTTT
CDR3: CASSTGGSNTEAFF
J: TRBJ1-1
size: .
V: TRBV28
D: TRBD1

DNA: TGTGCCAGTAGTAGAGGCTCTGGAAACACCATATATTTT
CDR3: CASSRGSGNTIYF
J: TRBJ1-3
size: .
V: TRBV19
D: .

DNA: TGTGCCAGTAGTACCGCGAGCGGTCTAAGGGCTGGGGCCTACGAGCAGTACTTC
CDR3: CASSTASGLRAGAYEQYF
J: TRBJ2-7
size: .
V: TRBV19
D: .

DNA: TGTGCCAGCAGCTTAGCTGTCGCGGGAGGCCCCCAAGAGACCCAGTACTTC
CDR3: CASSLAVAGGPQETQYF
J: TRBJ2-5
size: .
V: TRBV7-6
D: TRBD2

DNA: TGTGCCACAAAAACAGGGTCCTACGAGCAGTACTTC
CDR3: CATKTGSYEQYF
J: TRBJ2-7
size: .
V: TRBV19
D: .

DNA: TGTGCCAGTTTTAAAACCGGGACTAGCGGGAGTAGGTCCTACGAGCAGTACTTC
CDR3: CASFKTGTSGSRSYEQYF
J: TRBJ2-7
size: few
V: TRBV6-4
D: TRBD2

DNA: TGTGCCAGCAGTCCTACCGGGGGTTCTGGTGGCGAGCAGTACTTC
CDR3: CASSPTGGSGGEQYF
J: TRBJ2-7
size: .
V: TRBV28
D: .

DNA: TGTGCCAGCAGCATCGGACAGAACACCGGGGAGCTGTTTTTT
CDR3: CASSIGQNTGELFF
J: TRBJ2-2
size: .
V: TRBV6-5
D: .

DNA: TGCGCCACAGCGCGGGGCGATCAAGAGACCCAGTACTTC
CDR3: CATARGDQETQYF
J: TRBJ2-5
size: .
V: TRBV5-1
D: .

DNA: TGTGCCAGCAGCCGCACCACAGGGGGGAACACCGGGGAGCTGTTTTTT
CDR3: CASSRTTGGNTGELFF
J: TRBJ2-2
size: .
V: TRBV14
D: TRBD1

DNA: TGTGCCAGCAGCGCTACTAGCACCAATGAGCAGTTCTTC
CDR3: CASSATSTNEQFF
J: TRBJ2-1
size: .
V: TRBV9
D: .

DNA: TGTGCCAGCAGCTGGGAGGGGGTCACAGATACGCAGTATTTT
CDR3: CASSWEGVTDTQYF
J: TRBJ2-3
size: .
V: TRBV9
D: .

DNA: TGCGCCAGCAGCGAAGGACAGACGTTTAACTATGGCTACACCTTC
CDR3: CASSEGQTFNYGYTF
J: TRBJ1-2
size: .
V: TRBV5-1
D: .

DNA: TGTGCCTGGAGTCAGACAGGGGTTTATGGCTATGGCTACACCTTC
CDR3: CAWSQTGVYGYGYTF
J: TRBJ1-2
size: .
V: TRBV30
D: TRBD1

DNA: TGTGCCAGCAGCTCAACTGGGGGAAGGGCGTCTAGCGGACCTTACGAGCAGTACTTC
CDR3: CASSSTGGRASSGPYEQYF
J: TRBJ2-7
size: .
V: TRBV7-9
D: TRBD2

DNA: TGTGCCAGCAGCTTAGGACCGGGACAGGGGACCAATGAGCAGTTCTTC
CDR3: CASSLGPGQGTNEQFF
J: TRBJ2-1
size: .
V: TRBV11-1
D: TRBD1

DNA: TGTGCCAGCAGCACTGGACAAGGTTCCTCAACTAATGAAAAACTGTTTTTT
CDR3: CASSTGQGSSTNEKLFF
J: TRBJ1-4
size: .
V: TRBV7-2
D: .

DNA: TGTGCCAGCAGTTCCCCTAGCGGGAAAAACTACGAGCAGTACTTC
CDR3: CASSSPSGKNYEQYF
J: TRBJ2-7
size: .
V: TRBV27
D: TRBD2

DNA: TGTGCCAGCAGCAATGTCTATCTTAACTATGGCTACACCTTC
CDR3: CASSNVYLNYGYTF
J: TRBJ1-2
size: .
V: TRBV21-1
D: .

DNA: TGTGCCAGCAGCGTCCGCACCGGGGAGCTGTTTTTT
CDR3: CASSVRTGELFF
J: TRBJ2-2
size: few
V: TRBV9
D: .

DNA: TGTGCCAGCAGCCCCATGGGCCGGGGGACCTACGAGCAGTACTTC
CDR3: CASSPMGRGTYEQYF
J: TRBJ2-7
size: .
V: TRBV7-2
D: .

DNA: TGTGCCAGCAGACAGGACTCCTACGAGCAGTACTTC
CDR3: CASRQDSYEQYF
J: TRBJ2-7
size: .
V: TRBV2
D: .

DNA: TGTGCCAGCTCACCACGGATCGGGGGAGACGTGGACAATGAGCAGTTCTTC
CDR3: CASSPRIGGDVDNEQFF
J: TRBJ2-1
size: .
V: TRBV18
D: .

DNA: TGTGCCAGCAGCTTGGACAGGGTAGGGGAAGAGACCCAGTACTTC
CDR3: CASSLDRVGEETQYF
J: TRBJ2-5
size: .
V: TRBV7-9
D: TRBD1

DNA: TGTGCCAGCAGTTTATTTCAACTAGCGACGAAGCAGTTCTTC
CDR3: CASSLFQLATKQFF
J: TRBJ2-1
size: .
V: TRBV28
D: TRBD2

DNA: TGTGCCAGCAGCCGCGGGACAGGGTCCTACGAGCAGTACTTC
CDR3: CASSRGTGSYEQYF
J: TRBJ2-7
size: .
V: TRBV7-9
D: TRBD1

DNA: TGTGCCAGCTCACTAGCAGGGGCTGGGGCCAACGTCCTGACTTTC
CDR3: CASSLAGAGANVLTF
J: TRBJ2-6
size: .
V: TRBV18
D: .

DNA: TGTGCCACCGGGACATTTGGAAACACCATATATTTT
CDR3: CATGTFGNTIYF
J: TRBJ1-3
size: .
V: TRBV6-5
D: .

DNA: TGTGCCACCAGCCGCCCTAGCGGGAGGGGCAATGAGCAGTTCTTC
CDR3: CATSRPSGRGNEQFF
J: TRBJ2-1
size: .
V: TRBV15
D: TRBD2

DNA: TGTGCCAGCAGCCCGGGACAGGGAGTTAACTATGGCTACACCTTC
CDR3: CASSPGQGVNYGYTF
J: TRBJ1-2
size: .
V: TRBV7-9
D: TRBD1

DNA: TGTGCCAGCATACTGACAGGGGATTATGGCTACACCTTC
CDR3: CASILTGDYGYTF
J: TRBJ1-2
size: .
V: TRBV28
D: TRBD1

DNA: TGTGCCAGCGGGGGACAGCGGAACACCGGGGAGCTGTTTTTT
CDR3: CASGGQRNTGELFF
J: TRBJ2-2
size: .
V: TRBV6-1
D: TRBD1

DNA: TGTGCCTGGACCGCGGGAGGGGTTCCAGATACGCAGTATTTT
CDR3: CAWTAGGVPDTQYF
J: TRBJ2-3
size: .
V: TRBV30
D: TRBD2